This entry lists 9 T cell receptor beta chains sequenced from one sample in a study of blood T cell repertoires in COVID-19. Sequenced by immunoSEQ multiplex PCR; TCRdb stores in-frame clones only, minus some. In the table there are approximately 150,000 clones, roughly 87% of which are singletons. Sequenced input: PBMCs or T cells enriched from blood (not recorded which). The origin of the receptors is a woman aged 40 to 50 who had been exposed to COVID-19.

About this clone: At one boundary the junction diverges from the germline segment, which might be a read error. This chain joins TRBV2 and TRBJ1-1; the D is unclear. The length of the CDR3 is 11 residues. CDR1 SNHLY and CDR2 FYNNEI come from the germline V gene. The CDR3 here is CASWPGPDAFF. The CDR3 coding sequence is TGTGCCAGCTGGCCAGGCCCTGATGCTTTCTTT.

The rearrangement uses TRBV6-6 and TRBJ1-4; D might be TRBD1 (6 bases). Germline lookup yields CDR1 MNHNY and CDR2 SVGAGI (reference sequence). The CDR3 totals 13 residues. Between the trimmed V and J ends, which lost 11 bases and 2 bases, there was a span of 12 bases. Here the CDR3 reads CACKGQTNEKLFF. The CDR3 region has the DNA TGTGCCTGCAAAGGACAGACTAATGAAAAACTGTTTTTT.

The V gene is TRBV6-6, the J gene TRBJ1-2; possible D gene TRBD1, 5 bases. Germline CDR1 reads MNHNY; CDR2 reads SVGAGI (reference sequence). Trimming took off 4 bases at V and 8 bases at J, with 17 bases between the two ends. The CDR3 is 14 amino acids. CDR3 region: CASSSRRDLAGYTF. The CDR3 nucleotides are TGTGCCAGCAGTTCCCGCCGGGACCTAGCGGGCTACACCTTC.

The chain employs TRBV6-2 or TRBV6-3 and TRBJ2-5; perhaps TRBD1 as D (6 bases). Trimming took off 6 bases at V and 5 bases at J, with 19 bases between the two ends. Germline V gene data show CDR1 as MNHEY and CDR2 as SVGEGT. The CDR3 totals 15 residues. The CDR3 nucleotides are TGTGCCAGCAGACCTACAGGGCCCCTGAGGGAGACCCAGTACTTC. Translated: CASRPTGPLRETQYF.

V gene TRBV4-1 combines with J gene TRBJ2-7; 7 bases fit TRBD1. Germline trimming cut 2 bases from V and 4 bases from J; bases unmatched to any gene: 5. The CDR3 contains 14 residues. Germline values: CDR1 MGHRA, CDR2 YSYEKL. The CDR3 reads CASSQRQGGYEQYF. The CDR3 DNA follows: TGCGCCAGCAGCCAACGACAGGGTGGATACGAGCAGTACTTC.

V is TRBV7-6 and J is TRBJ2-1; 7 bases are shared with TRBD2. Germline V gene sequence: CDR1 SGHVS, CDR2 FNYEAQ. This CDR3 has 15 amino acids. V shed 1 base, J shed 8 bases, and the junction held 8 bases outside the gene matches. CDR3 residues: CASSLVGGSSHEQFF. DNA of the CDR3: TGTGCCAGCAGCTTAGTGGGCGGGAGTTCCCATGAGCAGTTCTTC. The full variable domain, completed using reference TRBV7-6 and TRBJ2-1, is GAGVSQSPRYKVTKRGQDVALRCDPISGHVSLYWYRQALGQGPEFLTYFNYEAQQDKSGLPNDRFSAERPEGSISTLTIQRTEQRDSAMYRCASSLVGGSSHEQFFGPGTRLTVL.

This CDR3 is CASSDTSGGIDTQYF. The CDR3 region has the DNA TGTGCCAGCAGCGATACTAGCGGGGGAATAGATACGCAGTATTTT. The chain is built from TRBV7-8 and TRBJ2-3; 11 nucleotides agree with TRBD2. The V gene end was trimmed by 5 bases and the J gene end by 5 bases; junction bases not matched to a gene: 6. CDR1 is SGHVS and CDR2 is FQNEAQ in the germline V gene. The CDR3 has 15 amino acids. Full variable domain (missing parts from reference TRBV7-8 and TRBJ2-3): GAGVSQSPRYKVAKRGQDVALRCDPISGHVSLFWYQQALGQGPEFLTYFQNEAQLDKSGLPSDRFFAERPEGSVSTLKIQRTQQEDSAVYLCASSDTSGGIDTQYFGPGTRLTVL.

CDR3 sequence reads: CASSELLDRSYGYTF. In DNA, the CDR3 is TGTGCCAGCAGCGAACTCTTAGACAGGTCATATGGCTACACCTTC. The J gene is TRBJ1-2, the V gene TRBV5-6, with TRBD1 as a possible D gene (6 bases). Germline V gene data show CDR1 as SGHDT and CDR2 as YYEEEE. The CDR3 is 15 residues long. Trimming stripped 4 bases from V and 5 bases from J, with 18 bases between. The whole variable domain, remainder taken from reference TRBV5-6 and TRBJ1-2, is DAGVTQSPTHLIKTRGQQVTLRCSPKSGHDTVSWYQQALGQGPQFIFQYYEEEERQRGNFPDRFSGHQFPNYSSELNVNALLLGDSALYLCASSELLDRSYGYTFGSGTRLTVV.

V is TRBV5-1 and J is TRBJ1-4, with 8 bases that match TRBD1. Germline V gene sequence: CDR1 SGHRS, CDR2 YFSETQ. The V gene end was trimmed by 6 bases and the J gene end by 2 bases; junction bases not matched to a gene: 12. The length of the CDR3 is 17 residues. CDR3 DNA: TGCGCCAGCAACCTGGACAGGGCGTACGAGACTAATGAAAAACTGTTTTTT. Protein: CASNLDRAYETNEKLFF. The full variable domain, its missing parts supplied by reference TRBV5-1 and TRBJ1-4, is KAGVTQTPRYLIKTRGQQVTLSCSPISGHRSVSWYQQTPGQGLQFLFEYFSETQRNKGNFPGRFSGRQFSNSRSEMNVSTLELGDSALYLCASNLDRAYETNEKLFFGSGTQLSVL.